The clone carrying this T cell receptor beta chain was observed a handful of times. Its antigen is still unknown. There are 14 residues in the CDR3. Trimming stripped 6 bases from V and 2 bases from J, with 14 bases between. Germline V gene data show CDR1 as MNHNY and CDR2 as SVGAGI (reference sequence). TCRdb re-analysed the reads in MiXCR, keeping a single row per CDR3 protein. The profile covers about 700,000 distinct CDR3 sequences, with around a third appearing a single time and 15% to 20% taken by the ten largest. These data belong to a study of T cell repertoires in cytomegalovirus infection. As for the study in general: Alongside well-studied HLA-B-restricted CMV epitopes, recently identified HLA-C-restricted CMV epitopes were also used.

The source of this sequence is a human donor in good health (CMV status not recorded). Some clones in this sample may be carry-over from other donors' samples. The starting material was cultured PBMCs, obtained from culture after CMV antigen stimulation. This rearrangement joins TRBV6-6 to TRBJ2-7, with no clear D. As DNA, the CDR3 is TGTGCCAGCAGGGACCCCTCCGCCGCCTACGAGCAGTACTTC. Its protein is CASRDPSAAYEQYF.